The clone carrying this T cell receptor (beta chain) has more than one count but fewer than ten. Its antigen remains unknown. Trimming pared 3 bases from V and 1 base from J, leaving 15 bases between. The CDR3 is 16 residues long. CDR1 and CDR2 from the germline V gene are MGHRA and YSYEKL. TCRdb re-analysed the RT-PCR reads in MiXCR, keeping a single row per CDR3 protein. The sample has fewer than 550,000 distinct CDR3 sequences; around 25% are singletons. The data originate from a study of response to subunit inactivated influenza vaccine. Overall study findings and caveats: After each seasonal influenza vaccination, few new T cells are recruited, the authors suggested.

V is TRBV4-1 and J is TRBJ1-2; the D is unclear. This clonotype originated in a man aged 50 or older who received an inactivated influenza vaccine. The sample was CD4+ T cells sorted from PBMCs, taken 5 days after vaccination. The DNA for the CDR3 is TGCGCCAGCAGCCATTCTTCTCTGGGCAGTAACTATGGCTACACCTTC. This gives the protein CASSHSSLGSNYGYTF.